This T cell receptor (beta chain) comes out of a study of cytomegalovirus exposure and HLA in healthy donors. Study-level findings and limits: Presence/absence results assume similar sequencing depth per donor, which may not hold. Cytomegalovirus association was listed for 150 to 200 TCR beta chains. What a later analysis reportedly showed was that an Asian-associated ancestry cluster had fewer N-insertions than the approximately 700-donor mean.

The donors comprised healthy bone marrow donors. The PCR ran on 60 Vbeta and 13 Jbeta primers. Sequencing was performed with immunoSEQ multiplex PCR; in TCRdb, only in-frame clones are kept and a portion is missing. The profile shows approximately 110,000 clones, 70% to 80% of them singletons. Points on this clone: The antigen is not known.

Source material: PBMCs. The TCR originated in a man between 25 and 39 years old in good health and CMV-seronegative.

The CDR3: CASSLGPVSENIQYF. CDR3 nucleotide sequence: TGCGCCAGCAGCTTGGGCCCGGTCTCGGAAAACATTCAGTACTTC. This chain connects TRBV5-1 to TRBJ2-4, with D unclear. The germline CDR1 and CDR2 sequences are SGHRS and YFSETQ. V lost 0 bases and J lost 5, with 12 bases in between. This CDR3 spans 15 amino acids.